This note documents a single TCR beta chain sequence. Its matching antigen is unknown. This sample includes further DNA sequences coding for the same CDR3. The sample belongs to a study of T cell responses to AZD1222 COVID-19 vaccine. The CDR3 extends over 13 amino acids. V was trimmed by 2 bases and J by 2 bases, leaving 4 bases between them. Study-wide results and limits: Reports say nearly half of spike-specific TCRs go after unmutated variant regions.

Generated by immunoSEQ multiplex PCR, the TCRdb table keeps only in-frame clones and is missing some. The sample shows about 100,000 clones, 87% of them seen only once. Sample: peripheral blood, taken on day 0 of AZD1222 vaccination. The chain has TRBV12-3 or TRBV12-4 and TRBJ1-5; the D is unclear. The clonotype comes from an adult in good health. CDR3 DNA: TGTGCCAGCAGTTTAACAGGCAATCAGCCCCAGCATTTT. The encoded protein is CASSLTGNQPQHF.